One and the same sample provided the 24 T cell receptor beta chains below, sequenced in a study of OX40 agonist ivuxolimab in advanced cancers. Assay: immunoSEQ multiplex PCR; the TCRdb copy retains only in-frame clones and omits some. Here the sample spans under 95,000 clones, over 65% being singletons. Sequencing was performed on CD4+ or CD8+ T cells sorted from blood, taken in a trial of the OX40 agonist ivuxolimab. The receptor set was obtained from an adult with an advanced solid tumor such as melanoma, head and neck, liver or kidney cancer.

J is TRBJ2-1 and V is TRBV7-9, with D tentatively TRBD1 (5 bases). The CDR3 is made up of 15 amino acids. The germline V gene has CDR1 SEHNR and CDR2 FQNEAQ (reference sequence). V gave up 2 bases and J gave up 7 bases, with 15 bases separating them. CDR3 loop: CASSLPDKDRNEQFF. Written as DNA, the CDR3 is TGTGCCAGCAGCTTACCGGACAAAGACAGAAATGAGCAGTTCTTC.

This clone was counted a single time. V and J are TRBV29-1 and TRBJ1-2; D is possibly TRBD1 (5 bases). CDR3 size: 11 residues. Per the germline V gene, CDR1 is SQVTM and CDR2 is ANQGSEA. V lost 5 bases, J lost 4 bases, and 8 bases lay in between. The CDR3 DNA reads as TGCAGCGTTAAAGGGACCTATGGCTACACCTTC. Translation: CSVKGTYGYTF.

This chain joins TRBV14 and TRBJ1-1; 7 nucleotides line up with TRBD1. The germline V gene encodes CDR1 SGHDN and CDR2 FVKESK. This CDR3 spans 17 amino acids. V shed 3 bases and J 7 bases; nucleotides not matched to a gene: 17. This chain's CDR3 is CASSHEIIGQVGFEAFF. Written as DNA, the CDR3 is TGTGCCAGCAGCCACGAAATCATTGGACAGGTCGGGTTTGAAGCTTTCTTT.

This chain joins TRBV7-9 and TRBJ2-5, with D perhaps TRBD1 or TRBD2 (5 bases each). The germline V gene encodes CDR1 SEHNR and CDR2 FQNEAQ (reference sequence). The CDR3 contains 16 residues. Trimming left V 5 bases short and J 3 bases short, with 19 bases between. CDR3 nucleotides: TGTGCCAGCAGCCCCGGGGCAGGGAGAGGGGAAGAGACCCAGTACTTC. As protein: CASSPGAGRGEETQYF. Drawing the rest from reference TRBV7-9 and TRBJ2-5, the complete variable domain is DTGVSQNPRHKITKRGQNVTFRCDPISEHNRLYWYRQTLGQGPEFLTYFQNEAQLEKSRLLSDRFSAERPKGSFSTLEIQRTEQGDSAMYLCASSPGAGRGEETQYFGPGTRLLVL.

The table lists this clone with a few counts. The rearrangement uses TRBV30 and TRBJ1-1; 7 bases map to TRBD1. Germline lookup yields CDR1 GTSNPN and CDR2 SVGIG (reference sequence). The CDR3 sequence is 13 residues long. Losses at the gene ends were 5 bases for V and 3 bases for J; bases not matched to a gene: 6. The CDR3 protein is CAWATGWDTEAFF. The CDR3, as DNA: TGTGCCTGGGCGACAGGGTGGGACACTGAAGCTTTCTTT.

CDR3 sequence: CASSPGQGSQAFF. The CDR3 nucleotides read TGTGCCAGCTCACCGGGGCAGGGCTCCCAAGCTTTCTTT. The chain combines TRBV18 with TRBJ1-1; tentative D call: TRBD1 (5 bases). The CDR3 is 13 residues long. V lost 3 bases and J 9 bases, leaving 14 bases between the germline ends. CDR1 is KGHSH and CDR2 is LQKENI in the germline V gene.

This clone has more than one count but fewer than ten. This sequence joins TRBV11-2 and TRBJ1-2; D unresolved. CDR1 is SGHAT, CDR2 FQNNGV, per germline. This CDR3 contains 15 residues. Between the trimmed V and J ends, which lost 4 bases and 4 bases, there was a span of 16 bases. The CDR3 protein is CASSSSRVSTYGYTF. The CDR3 nucleotides read TGTGCCAGCAGCTCCTCTCGGGTTTCCACCTATGGCTACACCTTC. The full variable domain, its missing parts supplied by reference TRBV11-2 and TRBJ1-2, is EAGVAQSPRYKIIEKRQSVAFWCNPISGHATLYWYQQILGQGPKLLIQFQNNGVVDDSQLPKDRFSAERLKGVDSTLKIQPAKLEDSAVYLCASSSSRVSTYGYTFGSGTRLTVV.

The chain combines TRBV29-1 with TRBJ1-5, with 9 bases matching TRBD1. Losses at the gene ends were 6 bases for V and 0 bases for J; bases not matched to a gene: 3. CDR3 size: 14 residues. The germline CDR1 and CDR2 sequences are SQVTM and ANQGSEA. The CDR3 coding sequence is TGCAGCGTGGGGGGACAGGGTAGCAATCAGCCCCAGCATTTT. Its translation is CSVGGQGSNQPQHF.

The J gene is TRBJ1-1, the V gene TRBV2; D uncertain. This CDR3 is built from 15 residues. Germline CDR1 and CDR2: SNHLY and FYNNEI. With 1 base removed from V and 2 bases from J, the gap between germline ends came to 11 bases. CDR3 loop: CASSEVIWGNTEAFF. Written as DNA, the CDR3 is TGTGCCAGCAGTGAAGTAATTTGGGGAAACACTGAAGCTTTCTTT.

This clone is a singleton in its sample. The chain carries TRBV5-1 and TRBJ2-2; perhaps TRBD1 as D (5 bases). Germline V gives CDR1 SGHRS, CDR2 YFSETQ. The CDR3 covers 15 residues. Trimming stripped 0 bases from V and 7 bases from J, with 13 bases between. The CDR3 region is CASSLAAGYIGELFF. The CDR3, as DNA: TGCGCCAGCAGCTTGGCAGCAGGGTACATCGGGGAGCTGTTTTTT. Supplemented by reference TRBV5-1 and TRBJ2-2, the full variable domain reads KAGVTQTPRYLIKTRGQQVTLSCSPISGHRSVSWYQQTPGQGLQFLFEYFSETQRNKGNFPGRFSGRQFSNSRSEMNVSTLELGDSALYLCASSLAAGYIGELFFGEGSRLTVL.

The genes are TRBV5-6 and TRBJ1-1; possibly TRBD1 for D (6 bases). From germline, CDR1 is SGHDT and CDR2 YYEEEE. The germline V and J ends were trimmed by 4 bases and 0 bases, with 10 bases remaining between them. The CDR3 is 14 residues long. The DNA of the CDR3 is TGTGCCAGCAGCCCGGGGGCCATGAACACTGAAGCTTTCTTT. Residues: CASSPGAMNTEAFF.

The V gene is TRBV7-2, the J gene TRBJ1-5, with 9 bases aligning to TRBD1. Trimming removed 6 bases from V and 1 base from J; junction bases left unmatched: 7. Germline CDR1 and CDR2: SGHTA and FQGNSA. This CDR3 spans 16 amino acids. The CDR3 DNA sequence: TGTGCCAGCAGTTCAACCGGGACAGGGAGCAATCAGCCCCAGCATTTT. It is translated as CASSSTGTGSNQPQHF.

The chain carries TRBV7-2 and TRBJ2-1; TRBD2 matches 14 bases. CDR1 is SGHTA and CDR2 is FQGNSA in the germline V gene. CDR3 size: 16 residues. The V segment lost 0 bases and the J segment 10 bases; nucleotides outside the gene matches: 5. The CDR3 sequence is CASSLATSGGAREQFF. The DNA of the CDR3 is TGTGCCAGCAGCTTAGCGACTAGCGGGGGGGCCAGGGAGCAGTTCTTC.

The chain employs TRBV6-6 and TRBJ2-7, with D possibly matching TRBD1 (6 bases). This CDR3 region has 13 residues. Trimming removed 2 bases from V and 6 bases from J, with 11 bases in between. CDR1 MNHNY and CDR2 SVGAGI come from the germline V gene (reference sequence). CDR3 sequence: CASSYGTGFEQYV. The CDR3 DNA is TGTGCCAGCAGTTACGGTACAGGGTTCGAGCAGTACGTC.

This clone was picked up a small number of times. This CDR3 is also generated by other DNA sequences in the sample. The J gene is TRBJ2-6, the V gene TRBV10-3; D might be TRBD1 (6 bases). The CDR3 is 16 residues long. Deletions cut 4 bases from V and 2 bases from J, with 12 bases between. Germline loops: CDR1 ENHRY, CDR2 SYGVKD. CDR3 bases: TGTGCCATCAGTGGTCAGGGGAAGCCTGGGGCCAACGTCCTGACTTTC. Translation: CAISGQGKPGANVLTF.

The chain employs TRBV19 and TRBJ1-2; 8 nucleotides agree with TRBD1. With 7 bases clipped from V and 2 bases from J, the junction kept 18 bases outside the gene matches. The germline V gene has CDR1 LNHDA and CDR2 SQIVND (reference sequence). This CDR3 is built from 18 residues. Here the CDR3 DNA reads TGTGCCAGTAAACTCCCCGGACAGGGAGGAATAGCGAACTATGGCTACACCTTC. Amino acids: CASKLPGQGGIANYGYTF.

This chain links TRBV6-6 with TRBJ1-1, with a tentative D call TRBD1 (6 bases). Trimming removed 6 bases from V and 0 bases from J, with 14 bases in between. Germline CDR1 reads MNHNY; CDR2 reads SVGAGI (reference sequence). The CDR3 runs 15 residues. CDR3 sequence reads: CASSHDGTMNTEAFF. CDR3 in DNA: TGTGCCAGCAGCCACGACGGGACAATGAACACTGAAGCTTTCTTT.

The rearrangement links TRBV10-1 to TRBJ2-3, with D unresolved. The germline V gene encodes CDR1 WNHNN and CDR2 SYGVQD (reference sequence). This CDR3 comprises 12 residues. V was shortened by 5 bases and J by 3 bases, with 6 bases between the two germline ends. Here the CDR3 reads CASSYSTDTQYF. CDR3 DNA sequence: TGCGCCAGCAGTTATAGTACAGATACGCAGTATTTT.

This clone has just a few counts. The chain links TRBV5-6 to TRBJ1-4; 8 nucleotides align to TRBD1. Germline V CDR1 and CDR2: SGHDT, YYEEEE. The trim removed 2 bases at V and 7 bases at J, leaving 10 bases unmatched. This CDR3 is 16 amino acids long. CDR3 nucleotide sequence: TGTGCCAGCAGCTTAGGCCTGGGACAGGCAATTGAAAAACTGTTTTTT. It is translated as CASSLGLGQAIEKLFF.

The chain couples TRBV5-4 to TRBJ2-7, with D maybe TRBD1 (5 bases). The CDR3 runs 12 residues. CDR1 and CDR2 from the germline V gene are SGHNT and YYREEE (reference sequence). Trimming cost V 1 base and J 5 bases, with 7 bases left between them. The CDR3 sequence: CASSLPDNEQYF. Here the CDR3 DNA reads TGTGCCAGCAGCTTGCCGGACAACGAGCAGTACTTC.

CDR3 sequence reads: CASSSPGQGSNYGYTF. CDR3 nucleotide sequence: TGTGCCAGCAGCTCTCCGGGACAGGGAAGTAACTATGGCTACACCTTC. This sequence joins TRBV4-2 and TRBJ1-2, with 9 positions matching TRBD1. Germline V gives CDR1 LGHNA, CDR2 YNFKEQ. The CDR3 covers 16 residues. V lost 5 bases and J lost 1; bases outside the gene matches: 8.

The table lists this clone with a few counts. V gene TRBV9 combines with J gene TRBJ2-2; no clear D gene. From germline, CDR1 is SGDLS and CDR2 YYNGEE. V was shortened by 4 bases and J by 3 bases, with 4 bases between the two germline ends. This CDR3 has 12 residues. CDR3 residues: CASSRYTGELFF. CDR3 DNA: TGTGCCAGCAGCCGGTACACCGGGGAGCTGTTTTTT.

The rearrangement uses TRBV28 and TRBJ1-5, with D unclear. Trimming left V 2 bases short and J 4 bases short, with 15 bases between. In germline, CDR1 is MDHEN, CDR2 SYDVKM. The CDR3 runs to 16 residues. The CDR3 spells CASSLRREIGNQPQHF. In DNA, the CDR3 is TGTGCCAGCAGTTTACGCCGGGAGATAGGGAATCAGCCCCAGCATTTT.

The V gene is TRBV10-1, the J gene TRBJ1-3; 12 positions match TRBD1. Germline V lookup: CDR1 WNHNN, CDR2 SYGVQD (reference sequence). The CDR3 is 14 residues long. Trimming cost V 6 bases and J 6 bases; bases outside gene matches: 3. CDR3 protein: CASSPGQGANTIYF. CDR3 nucleotide sequence: TGCGCCAGCAGCCCGGGACAGGGGGCAAACACCATATATTTT.